What follows are 16 T cell receptor beta chains derived from one specimen sequenced in a study of blood T cell repertoires in COVID-19. The method was immunoSEQ multiplex PCR; TCRdb's version includes in-frame clones alone and lacks a portion of them. The table shows over 150,000 clones, with about 83% occurring only once. The sequenced material came from peripheral blood. These receptors all stem from a woman older than 75 with COVID-19, enrolled during active disease.

DNA of the CDR3: TGTGCCAGCAGTTACCGCACAGGGGTCCTCTACGAGCAGTACTTC. It is translated as CASSYRTGVLYEQYF. V usage is TRBV6-2 or TRBV6-3 and J usage is TRBJ2-7, with 7 bases fitting TRBD1. V lost 2 bases to trimming and J lost 3 bases; unmatched junction nucleotides: 7. Germline V CDR1 and CDR2: MNHEY, SVGEGT. The CDR3 length is 15 residues.

J is TRBJ1-4 and V is TRBV9; 9 positions match TRBD1. The CDR3 runs to 15 residues. Germline assignment: CDR1 SGDLS and CDR2 YYNGEE. The junction had 8 bases not matched to a gene; V was cut back by 3 bases and J by 8 bases. The CDR3 DNA reads as TGTGCCAGCAGCGCAACAGGGGGCGGATGGGAAAAACTGTTTTTT. Amino acids: CASSATGGGWEKLFF.

This chain links TRBV21-1 with TRBJ2-5; TRBD1 is taken as the D call from the table, unchecked against the DNA. TRBV21-1 is marked as a pseudogene. This CDR3 is built from 17 residues. This CDR3 is CASSKALWDNNQETQYF. The DNA of the CDR3 is TGTGCCAGCAGCAAAGCGCTTTGGGACAACAACCAAGAGACCCAGTACTTC.

The rearrangement uses TRBV19 and TRBJ1-5; the match to TRBD1 covers 7 bases. Trimming removed 8 bases from V and 5 bases from J; junction bases left unmatched: 15. The CDR3 is made up of 16 amino acids. Germline V gives CDR1 LNHDA, CDR2 SQIVND (reference sequence). The CDR3 sequence: CASEKAYRGYYQPQHF. The CDR3 DNA is TGTGCCAGTGAGAAGGCTTACAGGGGTTATTATCAGCCCCAGCATTTT.

V is TRBV7-9 and J is TRBJ2-7; 7 bases agree with TRBD1. Germline CDR1 SEHNR, CDR2 FQNEAQ (reference sequence). CDR3 length: 14 residues. Trimming took 5 bases from V and 1 from J; bases not matched to a gene: 5. CDR3 in DNA: TGTGCCAGCAGCCCACAGGGGAGTTCCTACGAGCAGTACTTC. Translating gives CASSPQGSSYEQYF.

V gene TRBV9 combines with J gene TRBJ1-6; D not resolved. Germline values: CDR1 SGDLS, CDR2 YYNGEE. The CDR3 runs to 15 residues. V was pared by 3 bases and J by 2 bases, with 9 bases between. Here the CDR3 DNA reads TGTGCCAGCAGCGGCCGCGGCCCCTATAATTCACCCCTCCACTTT. Translated, it gives CASSGRGPYNSPLHF.

J is TRBJ1-1 and V is TRBV19; D may be TRBD1 (6 bases). Germline values: CDR1 LNHDA, CDR2 SQIVND (reference sequence). This CDR3 spans 14 amino acids. V was shortened by 8 bases and J by 2 bases, with 15 bases between the two germline ends. The CDR3 DNA reads as TGTGCCAGTTCCAGACACAGGGAAAACACTGAAGCTTTCTTT. It translates to CASSRHRENTEAFF.

The chain combines TRBV27 with TRBJ1-2; TRBD1 matches 10 bases. CDR1 and CDR2 (germline): MNHEY, SMNVEV (reference sequence). The CDR3 runs 19 residues. With 2 bases clipped from V and 7 bases from J, the junction kept 19 bases outside the gene matches. The CDR3 sequence: CASSLTVAPIRDRGSGYTF. The CDR3, as DNA: TGTGCCAGCAGTTTAACCGTCGCTCCAATCCGGGACAGGGGAAGTGGCTACACCTTC.

J is TRBJ1-2 and V is TRBV30; D may be TRBD1 (6 bases). V was shortened by 2 bases and J by 2 bases, with 12 bases between the two germline ends. The CDR3 has 14 amino acids. Per germline, CDR1 GTSNPN and CDR2 SVGIG (reference sequence). The chain's CDR3 is CAWSRGGGNYGYTF. The CDR3, as DNA: TGTGCCTGGAGTAGAGGGGGTGGGAACTATGGCTACACCTTC.

On this clone itself: The same CDR3 is also encoded by other DNA sequences in this sample. The rearrangement links TRBV5-1 to TRBJ2-7, with 15 bases matching TRBD2. The V gene's germline CDR1 is SGHRS and CDR2 YFSETQ. The CDR3 totals 15 residues. V trimming: 4 bases; J trimming: 4 bases; junction bases outside the gene matches: 3. Here the CDR3 reads CASSLGLAGGYEQYF. The CDR3 coding sequence is TGCGCCAGCAGCCTGGGACTAGCGGGAGGTTACGAGCAGTACTTC.

This clone was counted between two and nine times. The V call is TRBV3-1 (or the pseudogene TRBV3-2), the J call TRBJ2-1; TRBD1 agrees at 7 bases. With V trimmed by 0 bases and J by 6 bases, 5 bases remained unmatched. This CDR3 is 15 amino acids long. From germline, CDR1 is LGHDT and CDR2 YNNKEL (reference sequence). CDR3 loop: CASSQDHRGFNEQFF. The DNA of the CDR3 is TGTGCCAGCAGCCAAGACCACAGGGGCTTCAATGAGCAGTTCTTC.

The DNA of the CDR3 is TGCGCCAGCAGCCAGGGTCCGGTCGGGGGTTTCACAGATACGCAGTATTTT. Translating gives CASSQGPVGGFTDTQYF. The V call is TRBV4-3, the J call TRBJ2-3, with a tentative D call TRBD2 (6 bases). Looked up from germline, CDR1 is LGHNA and CDR2 is YSLEER. The CDR3 totals 17 residues. The V gene lost 3 bases and the J gene lost 2 bases, with 18 bases spanning the gap.

The V call is TRBV27, the J call TRBJ2-6; 7 bases align to TRBD2. Germline trimming cut 7 bases from V and 2 bases from J; bases unmatched to any gene: 17. This CDR3 contains 19 residues. The V gene's germline CDR1 is MNHEY and CDR2 SMNVEV (reference sequence). The CDR3 loop reads CASTQYRGGAGPGANVLTF. CDR3 in DNA: TGTGCCAGCACTCAATACCGGGGAGGGGCGGGACCTGGGGCCAACGTCCTGACTTTC.

This chain joins TRBV30 and TRBJ2-7; the match to TRBD1 covers 9 bases. Trimming removed 5 bases from V and 4 bases from J; junction bases left unmatched: 9. The CDR3 runs 14 residues. Per germline, CDR1 GTSNPN and CDR2 SVGIG (reference sequence). CDR3 region: CAWSSGTGKYEQYF. The CDR3 bases are TGTGCCTGGTCCTCCGGGACAGGGAAGTACGAGCAGTACTTC.

This clone was observed a single time. The chain couples TRBV28 to TRBJ2-5; 10 bases are a match to TRBD1. The CDR3 extends over 15 amino acids. Trimming took 4 bases from V and 3 from J; bases not matched to a gene: 5. Germline-derived CDR1 and CDR2 are MDHEN and SYDVKM. For the CDR3, the DNA is TGTGCCAGCAGTTCAACCGGGACAGGGGAAGAGACCCAGTACTTC. Its translation: CASSSTGTGEETQYF.

The rearrangement links TRBV2 to TRBJ1-2; perhaps TRBD1 as D (6 bases). This CDR3 has 15 amino acids. The germline CDR1 and CDR2 sequences are SNHLY and FYNNEI. Trimming stripped 6 bases from V and 5 bases from J, with 19 bases between. The CDR3 DNA reads TGTGCCAGCAGGACAGGCGATAGTCTTAAATATGGCTACACCTTC. Amino acids: CASRTGDSLKYGYTF.